Below, 30 T cell receptor beta chains from the same sample are listed, as sequenced in a study of Ad26.COV2.S vaccination and SARS-CoV-2 variants. This sample's treatment: some 20 received Ad26.COV2.S at low or high dose, single or two shots; five or six received placebo; per-sample allocation not given. Samples came from day 63 after the first vaccine or placebo injection. Measured with immunoSEQ multiplex PCR; TCRdb has only the in-frame clones, and not every one. The table has around 250,000 clones, roughly 89% seen once; the top ten hold roughly 3%. Sequencing was performed on peripheral blood, taken in a trial of Ad26.COV2.S vaccine versus placebo. Receptors were obtained from a person between 18 and 65 years old who received the Ad26.COV2.S COVID-19 vaccine or a placebo.

The gene calls are TRBV9 and TRBJ2-3; D gene uncertain. V shed 1 base and J shed 1 base, with 16 bases lying between them. Germline loops: CDR1 SGDLS, CDR2 YYNGEE. The CDR3 is made up of 17 amino acids. The CDR3 DNA reads TGTGCCAGCAGCGTAAATGCGAATATCCTGGGCACAGATACGCAGTATTTT. Translating it yields CASSVNANILGTDTQYF.

The chain uses TRBV19 and TRBJ2-3; D possibly corresponds to TRBD1 (5 bases). V was cut by 3 bases and J by 1 base, with 11 bases left in between. The CDR3 totals 15 residues. Germline lookup yields CDR1 LNHDA and CDR2 SQIVND (reference sequence). The CDR3 region is CASSIRGIGTDTQYF. CDR3 nucleotide sequence: TGTGCCAGTAGTATTAGGGGCATAGGCACAGATACGCAGTATTTT.

This chain links TRBV4-1 with TRBJ2-4; D possibly corresponds to TRBD2 (6 bases). The CDR3 totals 15 residues. Germline lookup yields CDR1 MGHRA and CDR2 YSYEKL. V shed 7 bases and J shed 0 bases, with 13 bases lying between them. CDR3 DNA sequence: TGCGCCAGCAAAGGGACTTTTCAAGCCAAAAACATTCAGTACTTC. Residues: CASKGTFQAKNIQYF.

The J gene is TRBJ2-5, the V gene TRBV11-3; D is possibly TRBD2 (5 bases). Trimming took off 6 bases at V and 1 base at J, with 15 bases between the two ends. This CDR3 has 15 residues. Germline V gives CDR1 SGHNT, CDR2 YENEEA. The CDR3 loop is CASSPGVARQETQYF. For the CDR3, the DNA is TGTGCCAGCAGTCCAGGTGTAGCGCGCCAAGAGACCCAGTACTTC.

This chain connects TRBV12-3 or TRBV12-4 to TRBJ1-1; D gene unclear. The CDR3 contains 13 residues. V dropped 3 bases and J dropped 8 bases, with 13 bases sitting between them. CDR3 region: CASSLGSRMEAFF. In nucleotides, the CDR3 is TGTGCCAGCAGTTTGGGGAGTCGGATGGAAGCTTTCTTT.

V and J are TRBV27 and TRBJ2-7, with 11 bases matching TRBD2. This CDR3 is 15 amino acids long. The germline gives CDR1 MNHEY, CDR2 SMNVEV (reference sequence). After removal of 3 bases from V and 1 base from J, the junction contained 2 bases not matched to a gene. The CDR3 sequence: CASSFTSGGSYEQYF. CDR3 sequence (DNA): TGTGCCAGCAGTTTCACTAGCGGGGGATCCTACGAGCAGTACTTC.

The chain has TRBV5-4 and TRBJ2-3; TRBD2 might be the D (6 bases). CDR1 and CDR2 (germline): SGHNT, YYREEE (reference sequence). V lost 2 bases and J 0 bases, leaving 13 bases between the germline ends. CDR3 length: 16 amino acids. Written as DNA, the CDR3 is TGTGCCAGCAGCTTAGGAGGGACGATAAGCACAGATACGCAGTATTTT. Translated, it gives CASSLGGTISTDTQYF.

The rearrangement joins TRBV30 to TRBJ1-1; TRBD1 might be the D (6 bases). Germline CDR1 GTSNPN, CDR2 SVGIG (reference sequence). The CDR3 runs 14 residues. V was trimmed by 2 bases and J by 4 bases, leaving 14 bases between them. CDR3 sequence (DNA): TGTGCCTGGAGTATAAAAACAGGGAGCACTGAAGCTTTCTTT. Amino acids: CAWSIKTGSTEAFF.

This chain uses TRBV7-9 with TRBJ2-5, with D perhaps assigned TRBD1 or TRBD2 (5 bases each). Trimming left V 0 bases short and J 4 bases short, with 15 bases between. The CDR3 loop spans 16 amino acids. Germline V CDR1 and CDR2: SEHNR, FQNEAQ (reference sequence). This CDR3 is CASSLAPRLGGETQYF. The CDR3 DNA reads as TGTGCCAGCAGCTTAGCCCCCCGCCTTGGGGGAGAGACCCAGTACTTC.

This clone was seen once. The chain has TRBV7-9 and TRBJ2-5; tentative D call: TRBD1 (6 bases). Germline V gives CDR1 SEHNR, CDR2 FQNEAQ (reference sequence). The CDR3 loop spans 15 amino acids. The V and J ends lost 5 bases and 4 bases respectively, with 17 bases between them. CDR3 bases: TGTGCCAGCAGCCCGATTTCAGGGGTCAGAGAGACCCAGTACTTC. Protein sequence: CASSPISGVRETQYF. The variable domain in full, with the rest retrieved from reference TRBV7-9 and TRBJ2-5, is DTGVSQNPRHKITKRGQNVTFRCDPISEHNRLYWYRQTLGQGPEFLTYFQNEAQLEKSRLLSDRFSAERPKGSFSTLEIQRTEQGDSAMYLCASSPISGVRETQYFGPGTRLLVL.

J is TRBJ2-5 and V is TRBV3-1 (or the pseudogene TRBV3-2); 9 bases are shared with TRBD2. The length of the CDR3 is 13 residues. CDR1 is LGHDT and CDR2 is YNNKEL in the germline V gene (reference sequence). Trimming cost V 6 bases and J 3 bases; bases outside gene matches: 2. The CDR3 DNA is TGTGCCAGCAGGCTAGCGGGGAAAGAGACCCAGTACTTC. Protein product: CASRLAGKETQYF.

The chain has TRBV7-8 and TRBJ2-3, with 12 bases aligning to TRBD2. The trim removed 1 base at V and 6 bases at J, leaving 5 bases unmatched. The CDR3 length is 16 residues. Germline CDR1 is SGHVS and CDR2 is FQNEAQ. The CDR3, as DNA: TGTGCCAGCAGCTTAGGGCTAGCGGGAGGGCCGGATACGCAGTATTTT. This codes for CASSLGLAGGPDTQYF.

Only one count was recorded for this clone. This chain links TRBV2 with TRBJ2-3, with D possibly being TRBD2 (5 bases). The CDR3 loop spans 11 amino acids. Trimming stripped 3 bases from V and 9 bases from J, with 7 bases between. Germline loops: CDR1 SNHLY, CDR2 FYNNEI. The DNA of the CDR3 is TGTGCCAGCAGTGACGGGGAGACGCAGTATTTT. This codes for CASSDGETQYF.

This chain joins TRBV10-3 and TRBJ2-3, with D tentatively TRBD2 (5 bases). There are 15 residues in the CDR3. CDR1 is ENHRY, CDR2 SYGVKD, per germline. The germline V and J ends were trimmed by 0 bases and 2 bases, with 9 bases remaining between them. The DNA of the CDR3 is TGTGCCATCAGTGAGTCGGGCGGGCACACAGATACGCAGTATTTT. Translating gives CAISESGGHTDTQYF.

The rearrangement uses TRBV5-4 and TRBJ2-3; TRBD1 matches 7 bases. Trimming removed 3 bases from V and 0 bases from J; junction bases left unmatched: 10. The CDR3 has 17 amino acids. CDR1 is SGHNT, CDR2 YYREEE, per germline (reference sequence). The CDR3 loop is CASSWGPGTASTDTQYF. The CDR3 DNA sequence: TGTGCCAGCAGCTGGGGACCGGGGACAGCTAGCACAGATACGCAGTATTTT.

In DNA form, the CDR3 reads TGTGCCAGCAGTGAAGCCTGGGACATCTACGCTGGGGAGACCCAGTACTTC. Its protein is CASSEAWDIYAGETQYF. J is TRBJ2-5 and V is TRBV6-1; TRBD1 might be the D (6 bases). Germline values: CDR1 MNHNS, CDR2 SASEGT. The V and J ends lost 0 bases and 5 bases respectively, with 19 bases between them. CDR3 length: 17 amino acids.

The CDR3 DNA follows: TGTGCCAGCCTTAGGGGGGTAGGCGAAAAACTGTTTTTT. As protein: CASLRGVGEKLFF. The rearrangement links TRBV19 to TRBJ1-4; weak D call: TRBD1 (6 bases). From germline, CDR1 is LNHDA and CDR2 SQIVND (reference sequence). CDR3 length equals 13 residues. Trimming pared 9 bases from V and 8 bases from J, leaving 16 bases between.

J is TRBJ1-2 and V is TRBV25-1; no clear D gene. The V and J ends lost 2 bases and 6 bases respectively, with 7 bases between them. CDR3 size: 12 residues. Looked up from germline, CDR1 is MGHDK and CDR2 is SYGVNS. In nucleotides, the CDR3 is TGTGCCAGCAGTGAACATGGTCATGGCTACACCTTC. Amino acid sequence: CASSEHGHGYTF.

V gene TRBV7-8 combines with J gene TRBJ1-2, with 7 bases aligning to TRBD1. V lost 2 bases and J lost 2; bases outside the gene matches: 5. The germline CDR1 and CDR2 sequences are SGHVS and FQNEAQ. This CDR3 is built from 15 residues. The CDR3 nucleotides read TGTGCCAGCAGCTTAAGTAGGGGGCGCAACTATGGCTACACCTTC. It encodes CASSLSRGRNYGYTF.

The chain links TRBV5-1 to TRBJ2-2; D gene ambiguous. There are 14 residues in the CDR3. Trimming removed 4 bases from V and 6 bases from J, with 13 bases in between. Germline V gives CDR1 SGHRS, CDR2 YFSETQ. The CDR3 region has the DNA TGCGCCAGCAGCGGAATTTTGGGCTCCGGGGAGCTGTTTTTT. Translated, it gives CASSGILGSGELFF.

The J gene is TRBJ1-1, the V gene TRBV11-3, with TRBD1 matching over 7 bases. The CDR3 is 15 residues long. Unmatched junction bases numbered 7, after V lost 5 bases and J lost 1 base. The germline CDR1 and CDR2 sequences are SGHNT and YENEEA. CDR3 protein: CASSPWRGQNTEAFF. The DNA of the CDR3 is TGTGCCAGCAGCCCCTGGAGGGGGCAGAACACTGAAGCTTTCTTT.

The J gene is TRBJ1-5, the V gene TRBV19; the D is unclear. Germline CDR1 is LNHDA and CDR2 is SQIVND (reference sequence). The CDR3 runs to 15 residues. The V and J ends lost 7 bases and 5 bases respectively, with 18 bases between them. In nucleotides, the CDR3 is TGTGCCAGTAAACTAGTGGGAGGTGGTTATCAGCCCCAGCATTTT. Protein product: CASKLVGGGYQPQHF.

V gene TRBV4-1 combines with J gene TRBJ2-1; D is possibly TRBD2 (6 bases). The CDR3 consists of 12 residues. Trimming cost V 4 bases and J 9 bases, with 10 bases left between them. Germline assignment: CDR1 MGHRA and CDR2 YSYEKL. The CDR3 region has the DNA TGCGCCAGCAGCCTCGGGGGTTTTGAGCAGTTCTTC. It translates to CASSLGGFEQFF.

This clone was seen more than once but under ten times. V gene TRBV5-8 combines with J gene TRBJ1-2, with 9 bases aligning to TRBD1. CDR1 and CDR2 from the germline V gene are SGHTS and YDEGEE. Trimming took 3 bases from V and 4 from J; bases not matched to a gene: 10. The CDR3 is 16 amino acids. CDR3 DNA sequence: TGTGCCAGCAGCTCCACTGGGACAGGGCATCTCTATGGCTACACCTTC. This sequence encodes CASSSTGTGHLYGYTF.

The V call is TRBV7-9, the J call TRBJ2-1, with D maybe TRBD2 (5 bases). The length of the CDR3 is 16 residues. The germline V gene encodes CDR1 SEHNR and CDR2 FQNEAQ (reference sequence). V lost 7 bases and J lost 2, with 18 bases in between. Here the CDR3 DNA reads TGTGCCAGCAACTCGGCCATAGGAGGCACCTACAATGAGCAGTTCTTC. It encodes CASNSAIGGTYNEQFF.

This rearrangement joins TRBV19 to TRBJ1-2; TRBD1 matches 7 bases. CDR1 is LNHDA, CDR2 SQIVND, per germline (reference sequence). V shed 5 bases and J 6 bases; nucleotides not matched to a gene: 9. The CDR3 contains 14 residues. The DNA for the CDR3 is TGTGCCAGTAGTGCCCGACAGGGTGGGAATGGCTACACCTTC. This translates into CASSARQGGNGYTF.

The chain employs TRBV19 and TRBJ2-1; 12 bases align to TRBD2. The germline V gene has CDR1 LNHDA and CDR2 SQIVND (reference sequence). J lost 3 bases, V lost 4 bases, and 4 bases had no gene match. The CDR3 loop spans 16 amino acids. The CDR3 protein is CASSTTTSGSYNEQFF. CDR3 in DNA: TGTGCCAGTAGTACGACGACTAGCGGGAGCTACAATGAGCAGTTCTTC.

The chain combines TRBV4-3 with TRBJ2-2; TRBD2 agrees at 12 bases. The trim removed 0 bases at V and 2 bases at J, leaving 7 bases unmatched. This CDR3 has 19 residues. Germline assignment: CDR1 LGHNA and CDR2 YSLEER. DNA for the CDR3: TGCGCCAGCAGCCAAGAGGCTAGCGGGGGGGACACAAACACCGGGGAGCTGTTTTTT. Protein: CASSQEASGGDTNTGELFF.

This clone was found a few times. This rearrangement joins TRBV27 to TRBJ2-1; the D gene is possibly TRBD2 (7 bases). CDR1 is MNHEY and CDR2 is SMNVEV in the germline V gene (reference sequence). The CDR3 covers 14 residues. V was trimmed by 6 bases and J by 1 base, leaving 10 bases between them. DNA for the CDR3: TGTGCCAGCAGGGAGGGGGGGTCCTACAATGAGCAGTTCTTC. Its translation: CASREGGSYNEQFF.

The chain has TRBV11-3 and TRBJ2-1; D is possibly TRBD1 (5 bases). Trimming cost V 3 bases and J 9 bases, with 15 bases left between them. Germline values: CDR1 SGHNT, CDR2 YENEEA. This CDR3 spans 14 amino acids. The CDR3 loop is CASSLANRLSEQFF. CDR3 nucleotides: TGTGCCAGCAGCTTGGCGAACAGGTTGAGTGAGCAGTTCTTC. The full variable domain, its missing parts supplied by reference TRBV11-3 and TRBJ2-1, is EAGVVQSPRYKIIEKKQPVAFWCNPISGHNTLYWYLQNLGQGPELLIRYENEEAVDDSQLPKDRFSAERLKGVDSTLKIQPAELGDSAVYLCASSLANRLSEQFFGPGTRLTVL.